This entry concerns a single TCR beta chain. No antigen is known for it. The entry originates in a study of T cell responses to AZD1222 COVID-19 vaccine. This table comes from immunoSEQ multiplex PCR, and its TCRdb copy is limited to in-frame clones, with some not included. Altogether more than 70,000 clones are present, over 85% being singletons, with the ten largest covering under 5%. Study-level points and caveats: At baseline, just a handful of AZD1222 recipients tested seropositive.

The source of this sequence is an adult in good health. The input for sequencing was peripheral blood, taken on day 0 of AZD1222 vaccination.

This chain's CDR3 is CSVDSGAYGNTIYF. CDR3 DNA sequence: TGCAGCGTTGACTCAGGGGCTTATGGAAACACCATATATTTT. V is TRBV29-1 and J is TRBJ1-3; D may be TRBD1 (6 bases). This CDR3 spans 14 amino acids. V gave up 3 bases and J gave up 3 bases, with 12 bases separating them. CDR1 and CDR2 from the germline V gene are SQVTM and ANQGSEA.